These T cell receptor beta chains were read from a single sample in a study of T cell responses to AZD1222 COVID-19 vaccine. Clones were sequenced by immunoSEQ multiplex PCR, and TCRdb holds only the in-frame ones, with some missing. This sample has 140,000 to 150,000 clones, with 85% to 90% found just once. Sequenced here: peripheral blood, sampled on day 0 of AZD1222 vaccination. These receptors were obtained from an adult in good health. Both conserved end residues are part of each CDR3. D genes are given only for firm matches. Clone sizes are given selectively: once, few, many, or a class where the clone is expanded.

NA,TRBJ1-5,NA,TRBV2,TGTGCCAGCAGTGAAAGGTCAGCCCTGAATCAGCCCCAGCATTTT,CASSERSALNQPQHF
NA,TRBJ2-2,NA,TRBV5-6,TGTGCCAGCAGCTTGGAGGGGACCGGGGAGCTGTTTTTT,CASSLEGTGELFF
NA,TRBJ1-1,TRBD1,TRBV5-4,TGTGCCAGCAGCTTGGGCGACAGGGGCAAAACTGAAGCTTTCTTT,CASSLGDRGKTEAFF
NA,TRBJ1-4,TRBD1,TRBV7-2,TGTGCCAGCAGATCTGAGGGGGCGTCTAATGAAAAACTGTTTTTT,CASRSEGASNEKLFF
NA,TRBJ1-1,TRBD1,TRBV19,TGTGCCAGTAGTGTGGACAGGGGGAACACTGAAGCTTTCTTT,CASSVDRGNTEAFF
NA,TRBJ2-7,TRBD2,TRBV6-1,TGTGCCAGCAGTGAACTAGCGGGGTACGAGCAGTACTTC,CASSELAGYEQYF
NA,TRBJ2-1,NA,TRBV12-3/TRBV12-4,TGTGCCAGCAGCCGGGGACCCGTGACCTGGCAGTTCTTC,CASSRGPVTWQFF
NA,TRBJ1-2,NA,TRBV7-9,TGTGCCAGCAGCTTAGCCAGGGTCTATGGCTACACCTTC,CASSLARVYGYTF
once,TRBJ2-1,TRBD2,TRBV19,TGTGCCAGTAGTATAGCTAGCGGGGGGGCCTGGGCCTACAATGAGCAGTTCTTC,CASSIASGGAWAYNEQFF
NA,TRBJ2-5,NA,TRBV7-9,TGTGCCAGCAGCTTAGTCTTGAGCGGAGAGACCCAGTACTTC,CASSLVLSGETQYF
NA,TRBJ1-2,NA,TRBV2,TGTGCCAGCTGGGCACAGACTAACTATGGCTACACCTTC,CASWAQTNYGYTF
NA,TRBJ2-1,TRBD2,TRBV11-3,TGTGCCAGCAGCTTGCGAGGTAGCGGGGGCAATGAGCAGTTCTTC,CASSLRGSGGNEQFF
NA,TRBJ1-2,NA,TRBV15,TGTGCCACCAGCAGAGTTTCAAATAACTATGGCTACACCTTC,CATSRVSNNYGYTF
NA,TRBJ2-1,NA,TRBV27,TGTGCCAGCACCCCGAGGAGAGGGTACAATGAGCAGTTCTTC,CASTPRRGYNEQFF
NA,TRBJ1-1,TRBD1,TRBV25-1,TGTGCCAGCCGACATCTCACAGGGGGCCCTGAAGCTTTCTTT,CASRHLTGGPEAFF
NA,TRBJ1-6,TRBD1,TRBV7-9,TGTGCCAGCAGCTCGGGGAGGACAGGGGCAAATTCACCCCTCCACTTT,CASSSGRTGANSPLHF
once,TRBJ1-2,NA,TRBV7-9,TGTGCCAGCAGCTTAGTATGGCAGACTAACTATGGCTACACCTTC,CASSLVWQTNYGYTF
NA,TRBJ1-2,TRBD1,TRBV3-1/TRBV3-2,TGTGCCAGCAGCCAAGATCAGGGACAGGACTATGGCTACACCTTC,CASSQDQGQDYGYTF
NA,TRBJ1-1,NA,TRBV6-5,TGTGCCAGCAGTTACTCATGGGCTGGGAACACTGAAGCTTTCTTT,CASSYSWAGNTEAFF
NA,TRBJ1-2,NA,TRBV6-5,TGTGCCAGCAGTTACTCGGTCCAGGGGAACTATGGCTACACCTTC,CASSYSVQGNYGYTF
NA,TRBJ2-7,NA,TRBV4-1,TGCGCCAGCAGCCAAGTTAGGACGATGGGCGAGCAGTACTTC,CASSQVRTMGEQYF
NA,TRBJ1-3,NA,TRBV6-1,TGTGCCAGCAGTGAGGACAGAACAAACACCATATATTTT,CASSEDRTNTIYF
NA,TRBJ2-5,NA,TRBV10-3,TGTGCCATCAGCGACGGACGCTGGCAAGAGACCCAGTACTTC,CAISDGRWQETQYF
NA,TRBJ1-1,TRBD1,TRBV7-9,TGTGCCAGCAGCTTGGGGGACAGGCCCACTGAAGCTTTCTTT,CASSLGDRPTEAFF
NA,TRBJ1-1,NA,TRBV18,TGTGCCAGCTCACCATTGGGGCGGGGGGACTCTGAAGCTTTCTTT,CASSPLGRGDSEAFF